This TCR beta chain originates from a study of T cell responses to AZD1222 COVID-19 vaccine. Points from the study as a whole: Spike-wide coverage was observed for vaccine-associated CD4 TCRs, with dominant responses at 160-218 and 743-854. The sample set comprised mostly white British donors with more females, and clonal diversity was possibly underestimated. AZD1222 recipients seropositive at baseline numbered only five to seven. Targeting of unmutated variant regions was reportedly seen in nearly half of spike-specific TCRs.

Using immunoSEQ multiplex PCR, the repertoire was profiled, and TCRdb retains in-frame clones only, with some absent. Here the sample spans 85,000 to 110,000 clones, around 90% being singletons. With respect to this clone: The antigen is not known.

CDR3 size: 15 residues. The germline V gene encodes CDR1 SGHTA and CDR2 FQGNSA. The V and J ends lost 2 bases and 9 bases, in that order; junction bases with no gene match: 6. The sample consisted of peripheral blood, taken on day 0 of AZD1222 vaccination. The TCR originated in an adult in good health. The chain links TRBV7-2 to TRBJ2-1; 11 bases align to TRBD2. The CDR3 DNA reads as TGTGCCAGCAGCTTAATTTCCCTAGCGGGGGGTGAGCAGTTCTTC. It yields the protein CASSLISLAGGEQFF.